A selection of T cell receptor beta chains follows, all from one sample in a study of blood T cell repertoires in COVID-19. Assay used: immunoSEQ multiplex PCR; TCRdb lists only in-frame clones, some missing. The sample includes 110,000 to 150,000 clones, 70% to 90% of them seen just once. Sequencing used PBMCs or T cells enriched from blood (not recorded which). The receptors come from a middle-aged man who had recovered from COVID-19. Both conserved end residues are part of each CDR3. D genes are given only for firm matches. For some rows the clone size is stated as once, few or many, or as a class when expanded; others skip it.

abundance	d_gene	v_gene	j_gene	CDR3nt	CDR3aa
-	TRBD2	TRBV19	TRBJ2-2	TGTGCCAGTAGTGATAGCGGGGGAAACACCGGGGAGCTGTTTTTT	CASSDSGGNTGELFF
-	-	TRBV11-2	TRBJ1-6	TGTGCCAGCAGCTCGAGACACACGGGGAATTCACCCCTCCACTTT	CASSSRHTGNSPLHF
-	-	TRBV5-1	TRBJ1-4	TGCGCCAGCAGCTTGACCGGTTCAACTAATGAAAAACTGTTTTTT	CASSLTGSTNEKLFF
-	-	TRBV6-1	TRBJ1-2	TGTGCCTCGGGGGGCTACACCTTC	CASGGYTF
-	-	TRBV11-2	TRBJ2-7	TGTGCCAGCAGCTTCCGGGACGAGCAGTACTTC	CASSFRDEQYF
-	TRBD2	TRBV5-1	TRBJ2-3	TGCGCCAGCAGCTTGAGACTAGCGGGCACAGATACGCAGTATTTT	CASSLRLAGTDTQYF
-	-	TRBV18	TRBJ1-6	TGTGCCAGCTCACCCGGAGGCGAAGATTCACCCCTCCACTTT	CASSPGGEDSPLHF
-	-	TRBV2	TRBJ1-1	TGTGCCAGCAGCGGACTCGCTGAAGCTTTCTTT	CASSGLAEAFF
-	TRBD1	TRBV28	TRBJ1-3	TGTGCCAGCAGTTCTTCCGGGACAGGGTTTTTGGGCCCTGGAAACACCATATATTTT	CASSSSGTGFLGPGNTIYF
-	-	TRBV12-2	TRBJ1-5	TGTGCAAGTCGCTCCACCGGGACAGAAGTAAATCAGCCCCAGCATTTT	CASRSTGTEVNQPQHF
-	-	TRBV18	TRBJ1-3	TGTGCCAGCTCAGCCAGCGCTGCTGGAAACACCATATATTTT	CASSASAAGNTIYF
-	-	TRBV7-2	TRBJ2-1	TGTGCCAGCAGCTCTCCTCACGACAGATTTCTCTACAATGAGCAGTTCTTC	CASSSPHDRFLYNEQFF
few	TRBD2	TRBV20-1	TRBJ2-1	TGCAGTGCTAGTCCCCGGACTAGCGGAAATGAGCAGTTCTTC	CSASPRTSGNEQFF
-	-	TRBV28	TRBJ1-5	TGTGCCAGCAGTTTACCAACTACAGGTCGGCCCCAGCATTTT	CASSLPTTGRPQHF
-	-	TRBV27	TRBJ2-1	TGTGCCAGCAGTCCCCGATGGAGGGAAGTATACAATGAGCAGTTCTTC	CASSPRWREVYNEQFF
once	TRBD1	TRBV27	TRBJ1-6	TGTGCCAGCAGTCCTCGCCGGGACAGGGTCGGTAATTCACCCCTCCACTTT	CASSPRRDRVGNSPLHF
-	TRBD1	TRBV9	TRBJ1-6	TGTGCCAGCAGCGACAGGACAGGGTGGAATTCACCCCTCCACTTT	CASSDRTGWNSPLHF
-	TRBD1	TRBV18	TRBJ2-7	TGTGCCAGCTCACCACCTCTGGACAGGTTCGAGCAGTACTTC	CASSPPLDRFEQYF
-	TRBD1	TRBV7-6	TRBJ2-4	TGTGCCAGCAGCTTAAACTACAGGGGGGCCAAAAACATTCAGTACTTC	CASSLNYRGAKNIQYF
-	TRBD2	TRBV10-3	TRBJ2-7	TGTGCCATCAGTGACCCGGGACTAGCGGGAGGCTCCTACGAGCAGTACTTC	CAISDPGLAGGSYEQYF
-	TRBD2	TRBV14	TRBJ2-3	TGTGCCAGCAGATTAGCGGGAGGCGCAGATACGCAGTATTTT	CASRLAGGADTQYF
-	TRBD1	TRBV27	TRBJ1-3	TGTGCCAGCAGTCTCCGACAGGGGGCTGGAAACACCATATATTTT	CASSLRQGAGNTIYF
few	-	TRBV6-5	TRBJ1-1	TGTGCCAGCATGTACCCAGGGGCAAATGAAGCTTTCTTT	CASMYPGANEAFF
-	-	TRBV4-1	TRBJ1-3	TGCGCCAGCAGCCAGCCTGGGCGGAGCACTAGGGTGGTTGGAAACACCATATATTTT	CASSQPGRSTRVVGNTIYF
-	-	TRBV5-1	TRBJ1-4	TGCGCCAGCAGGGGAGGGAAGGAAAAACTGTTTTTT	CASRGGKEKLFF